A single T cell receptor (beta chain) is shown here with its context. This clonotype was observed a few times. Its recognized antigen is unknown. Per-base qualities were not stored, and no clone one base away is much larger. The data derive from a study of identical twins (dated by TCRdb to the mid-2010s). Turning to the overall study: The study deep-sequenced TCR alpha and beta repertoires from monozygotic twins, unrelated adults of various ages and cord blood to test whether fetal clonotypes persist. Replicate twin experiments were performed at different times using different library preparation protocols to rule out contamination. The paper as a whole reports these results and caveats: Zero-insertion analyses could be partly confounded by invariant T cells such as MAIT and iNKT, although diverse VJ usage argued against such confounding for most clonotypes. Because the same donors could not be followed over many years, the conclusions depended on cross-sectional statistical analysis. Out-of-frame TCR alpha sharing in monozygotic twins was systematically underestimated by recombination models, whereas sharing between unrelated individuals was in agreement with the recombination models. Abundant cord blood beta clonotypes carried fewer insertions; young adult naive repertoires showed a weaker similar trend, while memory repertoires showed none. A weaker excess of twin sharing was found in beta out-of-frame sequences because the signal-to-noise ratio was lowered by fewer shared sequences. Out-of-frame TCR alpha sequences shared between twins showed an excess of low generation-probability sequences compared with coincidental sharing between unrelated individuals.

The library came from 5' RACE. The sequencer was an Illumina HiSeq 2000. Template switching added a universal primer binding site, and the final cDNA carried a unique molecular identifier that allowed TCR cDNA molecules to be counted accurately. Specific primers in the conserved constant-segment region were used to synthesize first-strand cDNA for TCR alpha and beta chains. Each cDNA library was double barcoded, with a SMART-Mk sample barcode plus Illumina barcodes, to control for contamination. TruSeq adapter sequences along with Illumina sample barcodes were introduced in two successive PCR steps. Sequencing of the TCR alpha and beta cDNA libraries was done on the Illumina HiSeq platform using custom primers. The study's processing was this. Unique molecular identifiers were extracted from raw reads with MiGEC, and CDR3 positions were determined with MiXCR. Recombination models were inferred per individual with the repgenHMM and IGoR tools using an EM algorithm. Shared clonotype analysis was performed with the tcR package in R, normalizing sharing by the product of cloneset sizes. Out-of-frame nonproductive sequences were analyzed to study raw recombination free of thymic and clonal selection effects. Starting from the raw public reads, TCRdb applied fastp trimming at Q25, assembled clones with MiXCR and retained in-frame beta chains. Identical CDR3 proteins give one entry, which carries the most common genes and DNA. TCRdb's processing, not the authors' own work, is the source of the V and J calls. A total of about 530,000 distinct CDR3 sequences appear in this sample, around 24% of them only once. 0.4% to 0.6% of the sample rests with the top ten.

Every donor was a healthy Caucasian. The twin cohort comprised three pairs of female monozygotic twins, all aged roughly 18 to 29 years. Positive isolation kits from Invitrogen were used to isolate CD4+ and CD8+ T cell populations. The CDR3 runs 15 residues from the cysteine to the phenylalanine. CDR3 DNA is the only sequence kept; it has 45 bases, read in frame from the first base. Germline trimming: 5 bases from V, 0 bases from J; junction bases outside gene matches: 4. CDR1 and CDR2 (SEHNR, FQNEAQ) derive from the germline V gene (reference sequence). In addition, the sample was reused for a study of yellow fever vaccine responses in identical twins. The second study's authors report: According to the authors, in identical twins the way T cells responded to vaccination appeared partly convergent and partly personalized. The study precisely tracked vaccine-responding T cell clones in identical twins.

The chain joins TRBV7-9 to TRBJ2-7; a stretch of 10 junction bases matches TRBD2. The sequenced sample was CD4+ T cells sorted from blood. The source is a woman younger than 35 in good health. In nucleotides, the sequence is TGTGCCAGCAGCAAACTAGCGGGAAGCTCCTACGAGCAGTACTTC. It encodes CASSKLAGSSYEQYF.